This TCR beta chain is from a study of T cell responses to AZD1222 COVID-19 vaccine. Looking at the study overall: Pooling covered second doses at about 4 or about 12 weeks.

The trim removed 5 bases at V and 3 bases at J, leaving 3 bases unmatched. The CDR3 length is 14 residues. Germline V gives CDR1 LNHDA, CDR2 SQIVND (reference sequence). TCRdb's copy holds only in-frame clones and misses some; the assay was immunoSEQ multiplex PCR. The table has about 130,000 clones, 87% seen once. The sample was peripheral blood, taken on day 0 of AZD1222 vaccination. V and J are TRBV19 and TRBJ1-5; TRBD1 matches at 8 bases. The sequence was collected from an adult in good health. This CDR3 is CASSVTGDNQPQHF. In DNA, the CDR3 is TGTGCCAGTAGTGTGACAGGGGACAATCAGCCCCAGCATTTT.